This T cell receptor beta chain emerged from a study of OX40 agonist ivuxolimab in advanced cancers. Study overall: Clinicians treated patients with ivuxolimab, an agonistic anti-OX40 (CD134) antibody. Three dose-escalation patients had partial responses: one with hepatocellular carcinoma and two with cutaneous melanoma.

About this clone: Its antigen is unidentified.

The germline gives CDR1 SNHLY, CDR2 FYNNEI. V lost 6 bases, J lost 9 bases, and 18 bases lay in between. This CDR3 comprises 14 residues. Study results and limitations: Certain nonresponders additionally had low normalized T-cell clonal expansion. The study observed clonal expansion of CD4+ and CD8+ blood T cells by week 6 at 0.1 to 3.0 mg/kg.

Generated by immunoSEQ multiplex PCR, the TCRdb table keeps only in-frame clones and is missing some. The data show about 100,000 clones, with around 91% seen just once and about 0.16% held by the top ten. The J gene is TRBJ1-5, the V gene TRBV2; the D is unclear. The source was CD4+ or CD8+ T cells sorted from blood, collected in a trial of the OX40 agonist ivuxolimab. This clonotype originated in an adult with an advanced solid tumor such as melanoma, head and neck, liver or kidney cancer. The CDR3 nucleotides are TGTGCCAGCAGGGACGGTGGAGTATCATCGCCCCAGCATTTT. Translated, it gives CASRDGGVSSPQHF.